The present TCR beta chain was sequenced within a study of long-term antiretroviral therapy in people with HIV. Study observations and caveats: The study collected blood between about 2003 and 2017, possibly under older ART regimens.

Concerning this clone: The antigen is undetermined.

It was version v3.0 of the immunoSEQ assay that was run at survey level. Some clones are missing from TCRdb's copy, which holds only in-frame ones; the method was immunoSEQ multiplex PCR. The sample includes 27,000 or so clones, around 86% of them seen just once. The CDR3 length is 14 residues. V lost 8 bases to trimming and J lost 6 bases, with 17 bases between them. Germline lookup yields CDR1 SNHLY and CDR2 FYNNEI. This receptor was obtained from a man between 50 and 59 years old with HIV. The sequencing used unsorted PBMCs, collected 2.9 years after starting antiretroviral therapy. V and J are TRBV2 and TRBJ1-5, with a weak D call TRBD1 (6 bases). CDR3 nucleotide sequence: TGTGCCAGCGGGGGGGGGCGCCCAGGTCAGCCCCAGCATTTT. This encodes CASGGGRPGQPQHF.